The 31 T cell receptor beta chains below all came from one sample that was sequenced in a study of T cells in Graves' hyperthyroidism and ophthalmopathy. Authors of the study amplified TCR beta CDR3 regions from RNA transcripts. When the TCR CDR3 underwent first-round RT-PCR, the HTBI primer set was used. TCRdb reanalysed the multiplex PCR reads using MiXCR and keeps one entry per CDR3 protein. The data hold 550,000 to 600,000 distinct CDR3 sequences, with 16% observed a single time. Material for sequencing was blood. The origin of the receptors is a woman between 18 and 29 years old with Graves' hyperthyroidism.

This clonotype was seen once. The chain uses TRBV6-2 or TRBV6-3 and TRBJ1-2; D is ambiguous. Trimming took 0 bases from V and 2 from J, leaving 7 bases between them. Germline V gene sequence: CDR1 MNHEY, CDR2 SVGEGT. This CDR3 region has 14 residues. The CDR3 loop is CASSYSLSNYGYTF. The CDR3 DNA reads as TGTGCCAGCAGTTACTCGCTTTCCAACTATGGCTACACCTTC.

This clonotype was recorded at least ten times. CDR3 amino acids: CASSQSGQYNEQFF. CDR3 nucleotides: TGTGCCAGCAGCCAATCGGGACAGTACAATGAGCAGTTCTTC. The rearrangement links TRBV3-1 to TRBJ2-1, with 7 bases that match TRBD1. The CDR3 extends over 14 amino acids. J gave up 4 bases and V 2 bases, and 2 bases lay outside the gene matches. The germline V gene encodes CDR1 LGHDT and CDR2 YNNKEL (reference sequence).

This clonotype showed up many times. The chain combines TRBV28 with TRBJ1-2; 7 nucleotides agree with TRBD1. V shed 5 bases and J 3 bases; nucleotides not matched to a gene: 6. CDR3 size: 14 residues. Germline loops: CDR1 MDHEN, CDR2 SYDVKM. The CDR3 sequence is CASSLGQEDYGYTF. The CDR3 coding sequence is TGTGCCAGCAGTCTTGGACAGGAGGACTATGGCTACACCTTC.

This chain links TRBV10-1 with TRBJ2-1, with D perhaps TRBD1 (6 bases). Between the trimmed V and J ends, which lost 3 bases and 3 bases, there was a span of 18 bases. CDR3 length: 17 amino acids. Germline values: CDR1 WNHNN, CDR2 SYGVQD (reference sequence). This CDR3 is CASSEASRPGDYNEQFF. CDR3 in DNA: TGCGCCAGCAGTGAAGCATCTCGTCCAGGGGACTACAATGAGCAGTTCTTC.

This clonotype appeared many times. This sequence joins TRBV20-1 and TRBJ2-7; D may be TRBD1 or TRBD2 (5 bases each). The CDR3 covers 12 residues. Germline V lookup: CDR1 DFQATT, CDR2 SNEGSKA (reference sequence). V was shortened by 5 bases and J by 4 bases, with 12 bases between the two germline ends. Here the CDR3 DNA reads TGCAGTGCTCCCGGGACCTCGTACGAGCAGTACTTC. Its translation is CSAPGTSYEQYF.

This clonotype came up many times. This sequence joins TRBV7-8 and TRBJ2-5, with D tentatively TRBD1 or TRBD2 (6 bases each). The CDR3 totals 15 residues. V lost 1 base to trimming and J lost 4 bases, with 13 bases between them. Germline loops: CDR1 SGHVS, CDR2 FQNEAQ. As DNA, the CDR3 is TGTGCCAGCAGCTTAGGAGGGGGGCGCCCAGAGACCCAGTACTTC. This codes for CASSLGGGRPETQYF.

This clonotype appeared a few times. The J gene is TRBJ2-5, the V gene TRBV6-1, with D perhaps given as TRBD1 or TRBD2 (5 bases each). Trimming took 2 bases from V and 2 from J, leaving 12 bases between them. The V gene's germline CDR1 is MNHNS and CDR2 SASEGT. This CDR3 is 15 amino acids long. The DNA for the CDR3 is TGTGCCAGCAGTGAAAGTCAGGGAGCTCAAGAGACCCAGTACTTC. This translates into CASSESQGAQETQYF.

In this sample, this clonotype turned up many times. This chain connects TRBV20-1 to TRBJ2-3; TRBD2 matches 8 bases. The CDR3 runs 14 residues. J was trimmed by 0 bases and V by 3 bases; bases with no gene match: 2. Germline CDR1 and CDR2: DFQATT and SNEGSKA (reference sequence). CDR3 sequence: CSARREASTDTQYF. The CDR3 bases are TGCAGTGCTAGGCGGGAGGCTAGCACAGATACGCAGTATTTT.

The rearrangement uses TRBV2 and TRBJ2-5; 7 bases line up with TRBD2. V was clipped by 1 base and J by 1 base; unmatched bases: 0. This CDR3 comprises 14 residues. Per the germline V gene, CDR1 is SNHLY and CDR2 is FYNNEI. The DNA for the CDR3 is TGTGCCAGCAGTGAAGGCGGGGGCCAAGAGACCCAGTACTTC. Amino acid sequence: CASSEGGGQETQYF.

This clonotype was seen at least ten times. The CDR3 here is CASSEAGTSNQPQHF. CDR3 sequence (DNA): TGTGCCAGCAGTGAAGCGGGGACTAGCAATCAGCCCCAGCATTTT. The V call is TRBV6-1, the J call TRBJ1-5, with TRBD1 as a possible D gene (5 bases). The CDR3 is made up of 15 amino acids. Looked up from germline, CDR1 is MNHNS and CDR2 is SASEGT. The V gene lost 0 bases and the J gene lost 0 bases, with 6 bases spanning the gap.

The genes are TRBV20-1 and TRBJ2-4; 9 positions match TRBD2. This CDR3 has 15 residues. CDR1 and CDR2 (germline): DFQATT, SNEGSKA (reference sequence). V dropped 3 bases and J dropped 3; count of bases not matched to a gene: 6. The CDR3 nucleotides are TGCAGTGCTAGTCGGCTAGCGGGACGCAAAAACATTCAGTACTTC. Translation: CSASRLAGRKNIQYF.

The CDR3 DNA is TGTGCCAGCAGCGTAGCTGACAGCCTGAACACTGAAGCTTTCTTT. This gives the protein CASSVADSLNTEAFF. The rearrangement links TRBV9 to TRBJ1-1, with a possible D match to TRBD1 (5 bases). Trimming took off 0 bases at V and 0 bases at J, with 9 bases between the two ends. Germline CDR1 is SGDLS and CDR2 is YYNGEE. The CDR3 has 15 amino acids.

This clonotype was counted between two and nine times. The junction does not match germline at one end; this may be a read error. The chain couples TRBV12-3 or TRBV12-4 to TRBJ1-3; D gene uncertain. The CDR3 sequence is 14 residues long. Written as DNA, the CDR3 is TGTGCTAGCACGAGGGTTGGGACTGGAAACACCATATATTTT. Its protein product is CASTRVGTGNTIYF.

The chain couples TRBV10-3 to TRBJ2-3, with D unresolved. Trimming removed 3 bases at V and 0 bases at J, with 7 bases between. Germline lookup yields CDR1 ENHRY and CDR2 SYGVKD. The CDR3 length is 14 residues. This CDR3 is CAISDRASTDTQYF. Here the CDR3 DNA reads TGTGCCATCAGTGACCGAGCTAGCACAGATACGCAGTATTTT.

This clonotype has only a few counts. The chain joins TRBV5-8 to TRBJ2-5, with TRBD2 identical over 8 bases. CDR3 length: 15 residues. Germline V CDR1 and CDR2: SGHTS, YDEGEE. J lost 1 base, V lost 3 bases, and 5 bases had no gene match. DNA for the CDR3: TGTGCCAGCAGCTCACTAGCGGAGGCCCAAGAGACCCAGTACTTC. Protein product: CASSSLAEAQETQYF.

Notes on this clonotype: This clone may be a read error of a much larger clone one base away. CDR3 in amino acids: CAGSQVGGNYGYTF. The CDR3 DNA follows: TGCGCCGGCAGCCAAGTTGGTGGTAACTATGGCTACACCTTC. This chain joins TRBV11-2 and TRBJ1-2; D gene unclear. This CDR3 comprises 14 residues. Germline V gene lookup returns CDR1 SGHAT and CDR2 FQNNGV.

This chain links TRBV19 with TRBJ1-5; D gene ambiguous. V was trimmed by 7 bases and J by 2 bases, leaving 12 bases between them. The CDR3 runs to 14 residues. Per germline, CDR1 LNHDA and CDR2 SQIVND (reference sequence). The CDR3 loop is CASTPSRGNQPQHF. CDR3 nucleotide sequence: TGTGCCAGTACCCCTTCTAGAGGCAATCAGCCCCAGCATTTT. The complete variable domain, with remaining parts taken from reference TRBV19 and TRBJ1-5, reads DGGITQSPKYLFRKEGQNVTLSCEQNLNHDAMYWYRQDPGQGLRLIYYSQIVNDFQKGDIAEGYSVSREKKESFPLTVTSAQKNPTAFYLCASTPSRGNQPQHFGDGTRLSIL.

This clonotype was picked up many times. V is TRBV20-1 and J is TRBJ2-1, with TRBD2 as a possible D gene (6 bases). V was cut by 6 bases and J by 4 bases, with 16 bases left in between. The CDR3 length is 14 residues. The germline CDR1 and CDR2 sequences are DFQATT and SNEGSKA (reference sequence). The CDR3: CSAPPGLGYNEQFF. In nucleotides, the CDR3 is TGCAGTGCGCCACCGGGACTCGGGTACAATGAGCAGTTCTTC.

This clonotype was counted a few times. V gene TRBV9 combines with J gene TRBJ2-1, with no clear D. Germline V gene lookup returns CDR1 SGDLS and CDR2 YYNGEE. CDR3 length: 13 amino acids. Trimming removed 0 bases from V and 7 bases from J, with 8 bases in between. The CDR3: CASSVGQRNEQFF. In nucleotides, the CDR3 is TGTGCCAGCAGCGTAGGTCAAAGGAATGAGCAGTTCTTC.

Remarks on this clonotype: A much larger clonotype is one base distant, so this may be a read error. This sequence joins TRBV2 and TRBJ2-5; tentatively, D is TRBD1 or TRBD2 (5 bases each). Trimming took 6 bases from V and 0 from J, leaving 11 bases between them. CDR1 and CDR2 (germline): SNHLY, FYNNEI. The CDR3 is made up of 14 amino acids. CDR3 sequence reads: CASSRGGDQETQYF. CDR3 DNA sequence: TGTGCCAGCAGCCGGGGCGGTGACCAAGAGACCCAGTACTTC.

This clonotype has more than one count but fewer than ten. The chain is built from TRBV15 and TRBJ1-1; D perhaps matches TRBD1 (5 bases). Germline V gene data show CDR1 as LNHNV and CDR2 as YYDKDF (reference sequence). The CDR3 extends over 14 amino acids. The V gene lost 0 bases and the J gene lost 1 base, with 6 bases spanning the gap. CDR3 DNA sequence: TGTGCCACCAGCAGAGATGACAGGAACACTGAAGCTTTCTTT. Protein product: CATSRDDRNTEAFF.

This clonotype was counted at least ten times. The genes are TRBV6-1 and TRBJ1-5; D is uncertain. Trimming removed 3 bases from V and 3 bases from J, with 9 bases in between. This CDR3 is 14 amino acids long. Germline V gene data show CDR1 as MNHNS and CDR2 as SASEGT. For the CDR3, the DNA is TGTGCCAGCAGTGACGGTGGGGACAATCAGCCCCAGCATTTT. The encoded protein is CASSDGGDNQPQHF.

This clonotype has at least ten counts. The gene calls are TRBV3-1 and TRBJ2-7; D is ambiguous. CDR1 LGHDT and CDR2 YNNKEL come from the germline V gene (reference sequence). V was trimmed by 3 bases and J by 3 bases, leaving 9 bases between them. The CDR3 spans 13 residues. The CDR3 sequence is CASSQGPIYEQYF. The CDR3 coding sequence is TGTGCCAGCAGCCAGGGCCCGATCTACGAGCAGTACTTC.

The V gene is TRBV4-1, the J gene TRBJ2-7; 7 nucleotides line up with TRBD2. The V gene end was trimmed by 1 base and the J gene end by 3 bases; junction bases not matched to a gene: 3. This CDR3 contains 14 residues. Per the germline V gene, CDR1 is MGHRA and CDR2 is YSYEKL. The CDR3 loop reads CASSQVGTIYEQYF. CDR3 nucleotides: TGCGCCAGCAGCCAAGTTGGGACTATCTACGAGCAGTACTTC.

Details on this clonotype: Possible read error: a much larger clone is one base away. V and J are TRBV28 and TRBJ2-7, with TRBD2 matching over 7 bases. CDR1 and CDR2 (germline): MDHEN, SYDVKM. The junction had 5 bases not matched to a gene; V was cut back by 3 bases and J by 3 bases. The CDR3 contains 14 residues. Here the CDR3 DNA reads TGTGCCAGCAGTTTGGAGGGAGGGAACTACGAGCAGTACTTC. It yields the protein CASSLEGGNYEQYF.

This clonotype was found a few times. The CDR3 here is CAISESMGTEAFF. The CDR3 DNA follows: TGTGCCATCAGTGAGTCGATGGGGACTGAAGCTTTCTTT. The rearrangement uses TRBV10-3 and TRBJ1-1; no reliable D call. Germline-derived CDR1 and CDR2 are ENHRY and SYGVKD. There are 13 residues in the CDR3. Trimming removed 0 bases at V and 5 bases at J, with 7 bases between.

The J gene is TRBJ2-5, the V gene TRBV20-1, with 9 bases that match TRBD2. Trimming at V came to 5 bases and at J to 1 base, leaving 2 bases not matched to a gene. Germline V gene lookup returns CDR1 DFQATT and CDR2 SNEGSKA (reference sequence). CDR3 size: 13 residues. The CDR3 DNA reads TGCAGTGCTTTAGCGGGGGCCCAAGAGACCCAGTACTTC. Protein product: CSALAGAQETQYF.

The table lists this clonotype with many counts. Compared with germline, one end of the junction differs, possibly owing to a read error. The CDR3 region is CASSLVGTNEKLFF. Here the CDR3 DNA reads TGTGCCAGCAGCTTAGTAGGGACTAATGAAAAACTGTTTTTT. The chain combines TRBV5-1 with TRBJ1-4; D is unresolved. From germline, CDR1 is SGHRS and CDR2 YFSETQ. The CDR3 has 14 amino acids.

This clonotype was observed a few times. The chain carries TRBV20-1 and TRBJ2-2, with D perhaps being TRBD1 or TRBD2 (5 bases each). CDR1 and CDR2 (germline): DFQATT, SNEGSKA (reference sequence). V shed 5 bases and J shed 3 bases, with 16 bases lying between them. The length of the CDR3 is 15 residues. In DNA, the CDR3 is TGCAGTGCTCCTTTAGAGGGGTCGGACACCGGGGAGCTGTTTTTT. Its protein product is CSAPLEGSDTGELFF.

This sequence joins TRBV5-1 and TRBJ1-2; 8 bases are a match to TRBD1. Trimming at V came to 4 bases and at J to 6 bases, leaving 8 bases not matched to a gene. This CDR3 contains 14 residues. Germline CDR1 and CDR2: SGHRS and YFSETQ. The CDR3 region has the DNA TGCGCCAGCAGCGGACAGGGAAGTCTGCATGGCTACACCTTC. Translation: CASSGQGSLHGYTF.

Many counts were recorded for this clonotype. The gene calls are TRBV20-1 and TRBJ1-5, with no clear D. Germline assignment: CDR1 DFQATT and CDR2 SNEGSKA (reference sequence). The CDR3 is made up of 16 amino acids. V lost 6 bases to trimming and J lost 0 bases, with 18 bases between them. The CDR3: CSAGRLGQGSNQPQHF. CDR3 sequence (DNA): TGCAGTGCCGGTCGTTTGGGTCAAGGTAGCAATCAGCCCCAGCATTTT.